This entry concerns a single TCR beta chain. This CDR3 contains 17 residues. V lost 2 bases, J lost 8 bases, and 19 bases lay in between. Germline V gene lookup returns CDR1 MNHEY and CDR2 SVGEGT. Per the original data handling: Amplification from reference gene primers served as the basis for estimated nucleated cell counts. The assay was immunoSEQ multiplex PCR, and TCRdb's table has in-frame clones only and misses some. The D gene and trimming were derived from the DNA, and the V and J assignments and clone size from that table. The data show over 150,000 clones, with approximately 83% seen just once and roughly 2.9% held by the top ten. The sample comes from a study of blood T cell repertoires in COVID-19. The overall study: The United States, Italy and Spain were the sources of the acute and convalescent COVID-19 samples. PBMCs, B-cell-depleted T cells, or T cells provided the cDNA or gDNA that made up the material.

The sample was peripheral blood. This clonotype was sampled from an older woman with acute or convalescent COVID-19. J is TRBJ1-6 and V is TRBV6-2 or TRBV6-3; possible D gene TRBD1, 6 bases. CDR3 amino acids: CASSYPNSGTNYSPLHF. The CDR3 nucleotides are TGTGCCAGCAGTTACCCCAACTCCGGGACAAATTATTCACCCCTCCACTTT.